This T cell receptor (beta chain) was sequenced in a study of blood T cells in healthy people across ages. As regards this clonotype: Its matching antigen is unknown.

CDR1 and CDR2 (germline): SGHAT, FQNNGV. The V segment lost 5 bases and the J segment 7 bases; nucleotides outside the gene matches: 9. The CDR3 runs to 15 residues. Combining a sample-barcoded 5' primer with a J-beta primer mix, a second PCR ran for about 7 to 11 cycles. Via MiXCR, TCRdb re-called the 5' RACE reads, giving one row per CDR3 protein. The sample shows nearly 800,000 distinct CDR3 sequences, roughly 56% of them seen only once. Each of the donors had roughly 9.4 milliliters of peripheral blood drawn into EDTA-treated Vacutainer tubes. Study observations and caveats: Roughly linear declines in TCR beta diversity per million T cells occurred with age.

The TCR was taken from a man aged 35 to 55 in good health. Input material: blood. This rearrangement joins TRBV11-2 to TRBJ2-1, with 9 nucleotides matching TRBD1. The CDR3 DNA reads TGTGCCAGCAGCGGGGGACAGGGTGGCGTTAATGAGCAGTTCTTC. Encoded protein: CASSGGQGGVNEQFF.